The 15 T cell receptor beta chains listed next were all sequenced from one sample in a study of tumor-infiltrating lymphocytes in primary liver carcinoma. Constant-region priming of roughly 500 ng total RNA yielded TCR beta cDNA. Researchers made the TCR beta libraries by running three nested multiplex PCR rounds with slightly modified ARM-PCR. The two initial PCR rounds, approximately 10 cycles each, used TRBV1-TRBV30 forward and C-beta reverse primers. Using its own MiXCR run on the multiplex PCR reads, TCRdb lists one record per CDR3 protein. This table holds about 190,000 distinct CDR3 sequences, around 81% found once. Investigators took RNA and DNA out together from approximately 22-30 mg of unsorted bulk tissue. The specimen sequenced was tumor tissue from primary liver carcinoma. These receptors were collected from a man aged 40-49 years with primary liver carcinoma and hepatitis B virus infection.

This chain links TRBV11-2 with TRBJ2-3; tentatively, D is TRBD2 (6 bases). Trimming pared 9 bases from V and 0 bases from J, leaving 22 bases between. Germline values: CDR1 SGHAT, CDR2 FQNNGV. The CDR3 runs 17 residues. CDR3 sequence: CASNLDSGETSTDTQYF. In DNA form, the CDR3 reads TGTGCCAGTAACTTAGATTCGGGGGAGACTAGCACAGATACGCAGTATTTT.

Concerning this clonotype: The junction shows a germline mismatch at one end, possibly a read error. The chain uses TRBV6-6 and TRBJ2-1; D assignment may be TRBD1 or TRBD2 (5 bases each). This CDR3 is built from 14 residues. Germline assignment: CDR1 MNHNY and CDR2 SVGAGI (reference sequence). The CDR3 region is CVSNHSGGEVEQFF. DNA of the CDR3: TGTGTCAGCAACCATAGTGGGGGAGAGGTTGAGCAGTTCTTC.

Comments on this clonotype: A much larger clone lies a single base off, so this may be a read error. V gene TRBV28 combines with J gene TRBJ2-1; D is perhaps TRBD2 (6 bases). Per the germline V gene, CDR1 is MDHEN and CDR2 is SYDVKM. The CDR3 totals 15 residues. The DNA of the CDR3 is TGTGCCTGCAGGCTGACGGGACTTTCCTACAATGAGCAGTTCTTC. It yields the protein CACRLTGLSYNEQFF.

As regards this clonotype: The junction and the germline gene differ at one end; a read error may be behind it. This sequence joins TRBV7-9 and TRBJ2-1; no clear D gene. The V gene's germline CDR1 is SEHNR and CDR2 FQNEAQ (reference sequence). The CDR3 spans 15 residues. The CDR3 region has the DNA TGTGCCAGCAGTGACACTTTATCCGTAAACAATGAGCAGTTGTTC. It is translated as CASSDTLSVNNEQLF.

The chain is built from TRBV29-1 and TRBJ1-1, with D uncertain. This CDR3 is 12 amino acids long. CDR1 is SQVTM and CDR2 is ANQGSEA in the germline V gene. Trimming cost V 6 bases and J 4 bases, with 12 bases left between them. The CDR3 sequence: CSVITESTEAFF. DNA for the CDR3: TGCAGCGTGATAACGGAGAGCACTGAAGCTTTCTTT.

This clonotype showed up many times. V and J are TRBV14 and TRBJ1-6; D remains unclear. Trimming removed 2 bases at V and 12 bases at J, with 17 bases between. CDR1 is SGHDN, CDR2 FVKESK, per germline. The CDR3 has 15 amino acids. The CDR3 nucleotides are TGTGCCAGCAGCCAACTAGGCCGGACCGCCCAACCCCTCCACTTT. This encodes CASSQLGRTAQPLHF. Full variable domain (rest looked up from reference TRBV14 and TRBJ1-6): EAGVTQFPSHSVIEKGQTVTLRCDPISGHDNLYWYRRVMGKEIKFLLHFVKESKQDESGMPNNRFLAERTGGTYSTLKVQPAELEDSGVYFCASSQLGRTAQPLHFGNGTRLTVT.

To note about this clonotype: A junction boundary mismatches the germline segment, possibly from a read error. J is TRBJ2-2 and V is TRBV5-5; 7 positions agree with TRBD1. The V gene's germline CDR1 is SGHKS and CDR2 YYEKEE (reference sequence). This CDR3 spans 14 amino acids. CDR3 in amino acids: CASRLTGNTGELFF. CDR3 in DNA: TGTGCCAGCAGGTTGACAGGGAACACCGGGGAGCTATTTTTT.

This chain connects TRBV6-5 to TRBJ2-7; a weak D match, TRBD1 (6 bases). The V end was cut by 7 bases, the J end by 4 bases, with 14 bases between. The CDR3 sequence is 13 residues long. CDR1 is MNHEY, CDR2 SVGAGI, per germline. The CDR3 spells CASMGTCEYEQYF. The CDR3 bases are TGTGCCAGCATGGGGACATGCGAGTACGAGCAGTACTTC.

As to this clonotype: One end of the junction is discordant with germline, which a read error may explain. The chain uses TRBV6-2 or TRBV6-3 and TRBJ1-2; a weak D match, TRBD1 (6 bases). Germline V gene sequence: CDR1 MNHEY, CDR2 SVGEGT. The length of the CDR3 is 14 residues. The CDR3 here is CASSASRGLGGYTF. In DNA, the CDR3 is TGTGCCAGCAGTGCCTCGAGAGGCCTGGGGGGCTATACCTTC.

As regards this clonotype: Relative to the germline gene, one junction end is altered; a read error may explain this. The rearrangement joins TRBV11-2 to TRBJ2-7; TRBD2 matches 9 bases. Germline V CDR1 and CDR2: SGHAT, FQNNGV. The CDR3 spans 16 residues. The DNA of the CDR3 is TGTGCCAGCAGCTTAGAATCTAGCGGGAACTGGGTCGAGAAGTACTTC. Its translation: CASSLESSGNWVEKYF.

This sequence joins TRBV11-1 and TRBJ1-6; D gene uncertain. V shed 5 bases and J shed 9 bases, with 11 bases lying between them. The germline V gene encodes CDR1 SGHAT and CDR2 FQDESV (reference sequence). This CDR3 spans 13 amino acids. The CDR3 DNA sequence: TGTGCCAGCAGCCTGATACTGTTTTCACCCCTCCACTTT. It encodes CASSLILFSPLHF.

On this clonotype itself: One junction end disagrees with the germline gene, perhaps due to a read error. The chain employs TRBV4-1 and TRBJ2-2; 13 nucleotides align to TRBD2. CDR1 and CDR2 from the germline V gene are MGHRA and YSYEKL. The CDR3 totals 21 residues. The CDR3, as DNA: TGCGCCAGCAACCAAGATTTCGCAGGACTAGCGGGAGCCCCGGGGGCCGGGGAGATGTTTTTT. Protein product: CASNQDFAGLAGAPGAGEMFF.

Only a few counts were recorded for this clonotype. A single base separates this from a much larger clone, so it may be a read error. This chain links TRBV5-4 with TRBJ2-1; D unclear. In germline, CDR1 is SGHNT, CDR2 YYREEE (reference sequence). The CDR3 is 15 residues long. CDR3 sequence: CASNLILGTYNEQFF. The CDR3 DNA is TGTGCCAGCAACTTGATTCTCGGAACCTACAATGAGCAGTTCTTC.

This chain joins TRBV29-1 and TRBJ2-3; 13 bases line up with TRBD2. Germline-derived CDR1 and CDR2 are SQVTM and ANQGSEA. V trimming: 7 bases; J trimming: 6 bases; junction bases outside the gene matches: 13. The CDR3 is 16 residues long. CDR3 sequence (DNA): TGCAGCGCACACGGTACTAGCGGGAGGGTTATCGATACGCAGTATTTT. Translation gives CSAHGTSGRVIDTQYF.

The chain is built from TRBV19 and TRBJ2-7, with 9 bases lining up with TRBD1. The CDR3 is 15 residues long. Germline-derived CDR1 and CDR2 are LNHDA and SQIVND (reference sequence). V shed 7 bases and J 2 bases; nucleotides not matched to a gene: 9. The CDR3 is CASNMAGTGTYEQYF. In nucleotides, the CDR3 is TGTGCCAGTAATATGGCCGGGACAGGGACCTACGAGCAGTACTTC.